These 16 T cell receptor beta chains were sequenced from one sample in a study of graft-versus-host responses after intestinal transplantation. Antigens of these TCRs are unknown. The method was immunoSEQ multiplex PCR; TCRdb's version includes in-frame clones alone and lacks a portion of them. This table has more than 60,000 clones, less than 95% appearing once. The source material was unstimulated CD8+ T cells sorted from spleen or lymph node cells, sampled before intestinal transplant. All receptors come from a human donor who received an intestinal transplant.

The chain is built from TRBV27 and TRBJ1-1; D ambiguous. The germline V gene encodes CDR1 MNHEY and CDR2 SMNVEV (reference sequence). Trimming removed 0 bases from V and 6 bases from J, with 8 bases in between. CDR3 length: 13 amino acids. For the CDR3, the DNA is TGTGCCAGCAGTTTATCTGCGGTGGCTGAAGCTTTCTTT. Protein product: CASSLSAVAEAFF.

The chain is built from TRBV29-1 and TRBJ1-1; the D is unclear. This CDR3 has 13 amino acids. Germline V gene lookup returns CDR1 SQVTM and CDR2 ANQGSEA. Trimming removed 7 bases at V and 3 bases at J, with 15 bases between. The CDR3 DNA reads as TGCAGCGCCGCTCCACGGCGGGACACTGAAGCTTTCTTT. Encoded protein: CSAAPRRDTEAFF.

This clone was detected once. The J gene is TRBJ1-6, the V gene TRBV13, with TRBD1 as a possible D gene (5 bases). Trimming took off 3 bases at V and 6 bases at J, with 12 bases between the two ends. The germline CDR1 and CDR2 sequences are PRHDT and FYEKMQ (reference sequence). The CDR3 contains 15 residues. The CDR3 reads CASSFDLQGNSPLHF. The CDR3 DNA reads as TGTGCCAGCAGCTTTGATTTGCAGGGTAATTCACCCCTCCACTTT.

The rearrangement uses TRBV4-1 and TRBJ2-1; no definite D call. V was clipped by 0 bases and J by 9 bases, with 6 bases between them. Germline lookup yields CDR1 MGHRA and CDR2 YSYEKL. The CDR3 covers 12 residues. As DNA, the CDR3 is TGCGCCAGCAGCCAAGACGTGAGTGAGCAGTTCTTC. Encoded protein: CASSQDVSEQFF.

This clone was detected a few times. Other DNA sequences in the sample encode the same CDR3. The J gene is TRBJ2-7, the V gene TRBV16; TRBD1 matches at 11 bases. The CDR3 totals 15 residues. The V and J ends lost 0 bases and 3 bases, in that order; junction bases with no gene match: 1. CDR1 KGHSY and CDR2 FQNENV come from the germline V gene. The CDR3 reads CASSQSGTGGYEQYF. CDR3 bases: TGTGCCAGCAGCCAATCCGGGACAGGGGGCTACGAGCAGTACTTC.

The V gene is TRBV5-6, the J gene TRBJ2-4; the D gene is possibly TRBD1 (5 bases). V gave up 7 bases and J gave up 8 bases, with 16 bases separating them. CDR3 length: 13 residues. Looked up from germline, CDR1 is SGHDT and CDR2 is YYEEEE. The CDR3 here is CASASGPADIQYF. The CDR3 nucleotides read TGTGCCAGCGCCTCAGGGCCGGCGGACATTCAGTACTTC.

The genes are TRBV5-1 and TRBJ2-7; 9 nucleotides line up with TRBD1. V was pared by 2 bases and J by 3 bases, with 15 bases of the junction left unmatched. CDR3 length: 18 amino acids. The germline V gene has CDR1 SGHRS and CDR2 YFSETQ. CDR3 nucleotide sequence: TGCGCCAGCAGCTTTGGCTGGTTCGGGGGACAGGGTTTCTACGAGCAGTACTTC. This encodes CASSFGWFGGQGFYEQYF.

This chain links TRBV9 with TRBJ2-3; a possible D gene is TRBD2 (6 bases). Trimming pared 4 bases from V and 5 bases from J, leaving 17 bases between. The CDR3 has 15 amino acids. From germline, CDR1 is SGDLS and CDR2 YYNGEE. The CDR3 coding sequence is TGTGCCAGCAGCCCCACGGGGGTATCAGGAGATACGCAGTATTTT. Amino acids: CASSPTGVSGDTQYF.

The chain employs TRBV5-5 and TRBJ1-3; 7 bases map to TRBD1. This CDR3 has 15 residues. V trimming: 3 bases; J trimming: 0 bases; junction bases outside the gene matches: 3. Germline lookup yields CDR1 SGHKS and CDR2 YYEKEE (reference sequence). The CDR3 spells CASSWGTASGNTIYF. CDR3 sequence (DNA): TGTGCCAGCAGCTGGGGGACAGCCTCTGGAAACACCATATATTTT.

The V call is TRBV19, the J call TRBJ1-1, with a weak D call TRBD1 (6 bases). The germline gives CDR1 LNHDA, CDR2 SQIVND (reference sequence). This CDR3 spans 16 amino acids. Trimming removed 7 bases from V and 6 bases from J, with 24 bases in between. CDR3 region: CASTRRLGAQVPEAFF. DNA for the CDR3: TGTGCCAGTACCCGAAGGTTGGGGGCGCAGGTCCCTGAAGCTTTCTTT.

Only one count was recorded for this clone. The chain couples TRBV11-2 to TRBJ2-7, with TRBD2 matching 9 bases. Germline V lookup: CDR1 SGHAT, CDR2 FQNNGV. The CDR3 has 14 amino acids. Trimming at V came to 7 bases and at J to 3 bases, leaving 7 bases not matched to a gene. The CDR3 region has the DNA TGTGCCAGCAATCCAGCGGGGGGTCTCTACGAGCAGTACTTC. Protein sequence: CASNPAGGLYEQYF.

The chain joins TRBV29-1 to TRBJ2-5; 9 bases match TRBD1. V lost 6 bases, J lost 5 bases, and 4 bases stayed unmatched. The CDR3 is 12 residues long. The germline gives CDR1 SQVTM, CDR2 ANQGSEA. CDR3 nucleotides: TGCAGCGTCGGACAGGGGTGGGAGACCCAGTACTTC. Protein product: CSVGQGWETQYF.

The chain employs TRBV4-1 and TRBJ2-7; D is perhaps TRBD1 (5 bases). The CDR3 has 13 amino acids. Trimming shortened V by 1 base and J by 6 bases, and 10 bases separated the two germline ends. CDR1 and CDR2 from the germline V gene are MGHRA and YSYEKL. As DNA, the CDR3 is TGCGCCAGCAGCCAAGTGGGGCCGACCGAGCAGTACTTC. It encodes CASSQVGPTEQYF.

The rearrangement joins TRBV29-1 to TRBJ2-7, with D possibly matching TRBD1 (5 bases). Germline CDR1 and CDR2: SQVTM and ANQGSEA. This CDR3 contains 14 residues. Deletions cut 1 base from V and 2 bases from J, with 12 bases between. CDR3 sequence reads: CSVEGGTGTYEQYF. In nucleotides, the CDR3 is TGCAGCGTTGAAGGAGGAACAGGAACCTACGAGCAGTACTTC.

The chain links TRBV7-8 to TRBJ1-2, with 7 bases aligning to TRBD1. This CDR3 contains 15 residues. Germline CDR1 reads SGHVS; CDR2 reads FQNEAQ. J gave up 5 bases and V 2 bases, and 8 bases lay outside the gene matches. This chain's CDR3 is CASSLTGDKGYGYTF. The CDR3 DNA reads TGTGCCAGCAGCTTAACAGGGGACAAGGGGTATGGCTACACCTTC. The whole variable domain, remainder taken from reference TRBV7-8 and TRBJ1-2, is GAGVSQSPRYKVAKRGQDVALRCDPISGHVSLFWYQQALGQGPEFLTYFQNEAQLDKSGLPSDRFFAERPEGSVSTLKIQRTQQEDSAVYLCASSLTGDKGYGYTFGSGTRLTVV.

This chain connects TRBV7-9 to TRBJ1-3; D might be TRBD1 (6 bases). This CDR3 has 14 residues. Germline V CDR1 and CDR2: SEHNR, FQNEAQ (reference sequence). Trimming took off 5 bases at V and 4 bases at J, with 12 bases between the two ends. CDR3 bases: TGTGCCAGCAGCGAACAGGGAGCCGGAAACACCATATATTTT. Residues: CASSEQGAGNTIYF.